The 5 T cell receptor beta chains below come from one sample, sequenced in a study of cytomegalovirus exposure and HLA in healthy donors. The study ran its PCR with 60 Vbeta and 13 Jbeta primers. Sequenced by immunoSEQ multiplex PCR; TCRdb stores in-frame clones only, minus some. This table has 150,000 to 200,000 clones, more than 70% appearing once. Sequenced: PBMCs. These receptors originate from a man aged 35-49 years in good health and CMV-seropositive.

The gene calls are TRBV6-1 and TRBJ1-4; no reliable D call. CDR3 size: 15 residues. With 5 bases removed from V and 3 bases from J, the gap between germline ends came to 13 bases. CDR1 and CDR2 from the germline V gene are MNHNS and SASEGT. The CDR3 loop is CASSLQPPANEKLFF. The CDR3 bases are TGTGCCAGCAGTCTCCAACCGCCGGCTAATGAAAAACTGTTTTTT.

The count of this clone is one. J is TRBJ2-7 and V is TRBV19; 10 nucleotides match TRBD2. V was pared by 3 bases and J by 2 bases, with 10 bases of the junction left unmatched. The CDR3 is 17 amino acids. Per the germline V gene, CDR1 is LNHDA and CDR2 is SQIVND (reference sequence). The DNA of the CDR3 is TGTGCCAGTAGTATTATCGGGGCTAGCGGGAGCCCCTACGAGCAGTACTTC. Its translation is CASSIIGASGSPYEQYF.

V is TRBV30 and J is TRBJ1-1; D ambiguous. The length of the CDR3 is 14 residues. Germline lookup yields CDR1 GTSNPN and CDR2 SVGIG (reference sequence). The V and J ends lost 1 base and 0 bases respectively, with 9 bases between them. CDR3 in DNA: TGTGCCTGGAGTGGGCGGGTTATGAACACTGAAGCTTTCTTT. It encodes CAWSGRVMNTEAFF.

This clone appeared a few times. V is TRBV15 and J is TRBJ1-5; D ambiguous. The germline V and J ends were trimmed by 0 bases and 2 bases, with 5 bases remaining between them. Germline assignment: CDR1 LNHNV and CDR2 YYDKDF (reference sequence). The CDR3 sequence is 14 residues long. CDR3: CATSREPGNQPQHF. The CDR3 DNA follows: TGTGCCACCAGCAGAGAGCCAGGCAATCAGCCCCAGCATTTT.

The rearrangement links TRBV18 to TRBJ2-1; TRBD1 aligns across 9 bases. With 0 bases clipped from V and 3 bases from J, the junction kept 6 bases outside the gene matches. The CDR3 is made up of 17 amino acids. Germline lookup yields CDR1 KGHSH and CDR2 LQKENI. CDR3 nucleotides: TGTGCCAGCTCACCACCACGACCGGGACAGGGCTACAATGAGCAGTTCTTC. Translation: CASSPPRPGQGYNEQFF.